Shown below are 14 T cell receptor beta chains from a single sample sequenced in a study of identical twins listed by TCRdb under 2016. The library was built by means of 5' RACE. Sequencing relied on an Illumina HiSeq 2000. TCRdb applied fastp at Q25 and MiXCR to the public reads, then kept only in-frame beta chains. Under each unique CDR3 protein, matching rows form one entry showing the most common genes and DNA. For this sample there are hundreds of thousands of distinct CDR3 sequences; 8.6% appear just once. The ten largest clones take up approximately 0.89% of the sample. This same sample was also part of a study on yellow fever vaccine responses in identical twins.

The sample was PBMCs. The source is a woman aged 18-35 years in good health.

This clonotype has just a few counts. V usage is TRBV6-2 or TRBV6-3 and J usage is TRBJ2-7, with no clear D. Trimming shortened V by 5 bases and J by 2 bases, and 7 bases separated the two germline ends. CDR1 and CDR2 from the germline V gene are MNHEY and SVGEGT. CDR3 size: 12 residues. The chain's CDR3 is CASSISAYEQYF. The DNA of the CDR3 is TGTGCCAGCAGTATCTCAGCCTACGAGCAGTACTTC.

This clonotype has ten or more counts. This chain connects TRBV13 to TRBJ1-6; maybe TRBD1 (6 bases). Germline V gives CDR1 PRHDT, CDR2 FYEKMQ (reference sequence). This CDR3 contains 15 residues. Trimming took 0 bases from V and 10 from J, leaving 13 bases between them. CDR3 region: CASSLGAQGRSPLHF. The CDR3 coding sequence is TGTGCCAGCAGCTTAGGCGCGCAGGGGCGATCACCCCTCCACTTT.

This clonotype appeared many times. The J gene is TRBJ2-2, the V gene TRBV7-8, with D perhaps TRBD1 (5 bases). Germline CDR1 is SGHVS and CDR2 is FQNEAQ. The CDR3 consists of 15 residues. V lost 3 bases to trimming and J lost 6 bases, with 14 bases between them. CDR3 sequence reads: CASSLVQGSSGELFF. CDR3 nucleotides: TGTGCCAGCAGCTTGGTCCAGGGATCCTCCGGGGAGCTGTTTTTT.

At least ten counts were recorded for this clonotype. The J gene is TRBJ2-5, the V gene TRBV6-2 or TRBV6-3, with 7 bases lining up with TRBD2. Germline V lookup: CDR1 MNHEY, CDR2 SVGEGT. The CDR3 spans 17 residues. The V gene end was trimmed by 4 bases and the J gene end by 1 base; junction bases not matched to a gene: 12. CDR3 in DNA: TGTGCCAGCAGTTGGACATATAGCGGGCTCGGCCAAGAGACCCAGTACTTC. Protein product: CASSWTYSGLGQETQYF.

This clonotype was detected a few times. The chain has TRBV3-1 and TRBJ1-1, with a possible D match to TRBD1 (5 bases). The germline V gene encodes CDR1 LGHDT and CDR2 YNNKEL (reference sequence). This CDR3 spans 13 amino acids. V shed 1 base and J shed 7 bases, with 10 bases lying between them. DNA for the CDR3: TGTGCCAGCAGCCAAGCGAGACAGAGTGAAGCTTTCTTT. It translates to CASSQARQSEAFF. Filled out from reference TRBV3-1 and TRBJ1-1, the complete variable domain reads DTAVSQTPKYLVTQMGNDKSIKCEQNLGHDTMYWYKQDSKKFLKIMFSYNNKELIINETVPNRFSPKSPDKAHLNLHINSLELGDSAVYFCASSQARQSEAFFGQGTRLTVV.

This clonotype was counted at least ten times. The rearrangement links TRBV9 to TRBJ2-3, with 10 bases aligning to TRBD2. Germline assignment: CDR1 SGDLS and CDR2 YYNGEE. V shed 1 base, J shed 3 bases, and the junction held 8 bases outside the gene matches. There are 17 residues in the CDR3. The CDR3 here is CASSVWASGGGTDTQYF. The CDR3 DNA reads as TGTGCCAGCAGCGTATGGGCTAGCGGGGGTGGGACAGATACGCAGTATTTT.

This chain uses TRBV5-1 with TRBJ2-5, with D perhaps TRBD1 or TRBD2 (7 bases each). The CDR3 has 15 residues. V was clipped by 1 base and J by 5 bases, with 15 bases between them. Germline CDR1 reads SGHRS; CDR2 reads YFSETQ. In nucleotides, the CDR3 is TGCGCCAGCAGCTTGAACGACAGGGAGGGTGAGACCCAGTACTTC. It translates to CASSLNDREGETQYF.

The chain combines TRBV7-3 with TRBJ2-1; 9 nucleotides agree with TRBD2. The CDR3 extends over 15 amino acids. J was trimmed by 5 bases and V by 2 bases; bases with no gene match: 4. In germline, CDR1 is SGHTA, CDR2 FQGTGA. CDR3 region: CASSLWAGGNNEQFF. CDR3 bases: TGTGCCAGCAGCTTATGGGCGGGGGGGAACAATGAGCAGTTCTTC. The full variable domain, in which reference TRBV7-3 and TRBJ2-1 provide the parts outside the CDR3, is GAGVSQTPSNKVTEKGKYVELRCDPISGHTALYWYRQSLGQGPEFLIYFQGTGAADDSGLPNDRFFAVRPEGSVSTLKIQRTERGDSAVYLCASSLWAGGNNEQFFGPGTRLTVL.

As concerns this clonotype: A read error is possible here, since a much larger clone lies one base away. This CDR3 is CASSEGDEQYF. The CDR3 DNA reads as TGTGCCAGCAGCGAAGGGGACGAGCAGTACTTC. The chain links TRBV7-2 to TRBJ2-7; maybe TRBD1 (5 bases). Germline CDR1 reads SGHTA; CDR2 reads FQGNSA. The CDR3 length is 11 residues. The V and J ends lost 5 bases and 5 bases respectively, with 7 bases between them. Based on the CDR3 plus reference TRBV7-2 and TRBJ2-7, the full variable domain is GAGVSQSPSNKVTEKGKDVELRCDPISGHTALYWYRQSLGQGLEFLIYFQGNSAPDKSGLPSDRFSAERTGGSVSTLTIQRTQQEDSAVYLCASSEGDEQYFGPGTRLTVT.

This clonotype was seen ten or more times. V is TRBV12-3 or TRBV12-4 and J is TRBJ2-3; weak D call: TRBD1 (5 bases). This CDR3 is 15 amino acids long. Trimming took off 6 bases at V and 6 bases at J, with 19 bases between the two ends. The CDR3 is CASSGHRGILDTQYF. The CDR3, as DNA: TGTGCCAGCAGCGGACATAGGGGCATCTTGGATACGCAGTATTTT.

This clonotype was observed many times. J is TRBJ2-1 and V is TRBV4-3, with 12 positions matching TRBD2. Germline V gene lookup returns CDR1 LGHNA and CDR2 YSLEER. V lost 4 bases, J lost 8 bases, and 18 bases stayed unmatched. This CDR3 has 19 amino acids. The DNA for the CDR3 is TGCGCCAGCAGCCGATGGACTAGCGGGGAGAGGGTTTCGGTGGATGAGCAGTTCTTC. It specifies CASSRWTSGERVSVDEQFF.

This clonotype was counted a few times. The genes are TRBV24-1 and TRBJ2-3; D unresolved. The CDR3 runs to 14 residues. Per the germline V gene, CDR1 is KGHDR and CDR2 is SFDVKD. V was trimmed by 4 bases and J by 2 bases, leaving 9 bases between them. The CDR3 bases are TGTGCCACCAGTGAGGAAAGGCTCACAGATACGCAGTATTTT. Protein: CATSEERLTDTQYF.

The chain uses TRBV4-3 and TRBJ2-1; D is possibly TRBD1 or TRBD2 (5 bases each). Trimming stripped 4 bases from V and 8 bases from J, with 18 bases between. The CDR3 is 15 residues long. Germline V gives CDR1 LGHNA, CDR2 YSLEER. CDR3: CASSPLADLRDEQFF. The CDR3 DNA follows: TGCGCCAGCAGCCCCCTAGCCGACCTCAGGGATGAGCAGTTCTTC.

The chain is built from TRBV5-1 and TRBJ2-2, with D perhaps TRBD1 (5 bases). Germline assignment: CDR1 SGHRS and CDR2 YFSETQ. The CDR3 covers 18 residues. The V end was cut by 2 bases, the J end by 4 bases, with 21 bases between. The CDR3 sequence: CASSFDSGSYIGTGELFF. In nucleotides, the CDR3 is TGCGCCAGCAGCTTCGACAGTGGATCTTATATCGGCACCGGGGAGCTGTTTTTT.